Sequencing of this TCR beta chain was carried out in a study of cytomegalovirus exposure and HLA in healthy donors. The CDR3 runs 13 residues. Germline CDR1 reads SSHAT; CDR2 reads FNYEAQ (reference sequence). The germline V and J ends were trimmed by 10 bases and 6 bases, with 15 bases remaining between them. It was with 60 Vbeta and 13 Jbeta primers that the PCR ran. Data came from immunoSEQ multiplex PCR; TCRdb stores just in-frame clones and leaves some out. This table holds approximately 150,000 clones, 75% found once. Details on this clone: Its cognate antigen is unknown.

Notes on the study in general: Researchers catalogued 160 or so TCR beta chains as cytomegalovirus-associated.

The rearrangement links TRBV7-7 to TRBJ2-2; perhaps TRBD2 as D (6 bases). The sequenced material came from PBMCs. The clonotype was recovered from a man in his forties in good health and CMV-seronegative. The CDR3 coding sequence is TGTGCCATACCAGATACGGGGGCCGGGGAGCTGTTTTTT. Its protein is CAIPDTGAGELFF.